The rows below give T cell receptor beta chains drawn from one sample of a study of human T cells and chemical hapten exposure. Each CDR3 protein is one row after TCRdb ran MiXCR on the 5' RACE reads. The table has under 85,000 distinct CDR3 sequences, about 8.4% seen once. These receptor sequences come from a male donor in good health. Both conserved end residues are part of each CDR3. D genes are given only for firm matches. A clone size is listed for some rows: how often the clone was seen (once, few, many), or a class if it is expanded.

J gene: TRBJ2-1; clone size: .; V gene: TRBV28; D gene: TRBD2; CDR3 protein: CASSPRTSGRNRSEQFF; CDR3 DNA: TGTGCCAGCAGCCCCCGGACTAGCGGGAGGAATAGGAGTGAGCAGTTCTTC
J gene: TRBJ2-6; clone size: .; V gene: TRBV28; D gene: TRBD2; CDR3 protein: CATSGGGAGANVLTF; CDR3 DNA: TGTGCCACTTCAGGCGGGGGGGCCGGGGCCAACGTCCTGACTTTC
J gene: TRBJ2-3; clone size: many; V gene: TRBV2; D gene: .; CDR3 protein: CASKGPFGGDTQYF; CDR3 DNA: TGTGCCAGCAAGGGGCCCTTTGGGGGAGATACGCAGTATTTT
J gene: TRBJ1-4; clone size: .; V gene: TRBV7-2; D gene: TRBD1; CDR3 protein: CASSLGPGQLNEKLFF; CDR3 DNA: TGTGCCAGCAGCTTAGGGCCGGGACAGTTAAATGAAAAACTGTTTTTT
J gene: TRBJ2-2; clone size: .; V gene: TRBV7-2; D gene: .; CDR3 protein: CASSLDGPKAGELFF; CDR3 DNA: TGTGCCAGCAGCTTAGATGGCCCAAAAGCCGGGGAGCTGTTTTTT
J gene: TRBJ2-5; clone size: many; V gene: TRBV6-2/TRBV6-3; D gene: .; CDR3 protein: CASSYGGQEKTQYF; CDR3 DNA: TGTGCCAGCAGTTACGGGGGTCAGGAAAAGACCCAGTACTTC
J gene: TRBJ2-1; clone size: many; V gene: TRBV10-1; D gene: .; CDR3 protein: CASSENRNNEQFF; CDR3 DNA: TGCGCCAGCAGTGAGAACCGCAACAATGAGCAGTTCTTC
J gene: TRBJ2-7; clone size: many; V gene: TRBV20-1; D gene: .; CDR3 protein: CSATGPDSRYEQYF; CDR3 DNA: TGCAGTGCTACGGGGCCGGACAGCCGCTACGAGCAGTACTTC
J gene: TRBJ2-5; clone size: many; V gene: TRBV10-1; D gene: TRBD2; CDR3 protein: CASSELAGNQETQYF; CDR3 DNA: TGCGCCAGCAGTGAATTAGCGGGGAACCAAGAGACCCAGTACTTC
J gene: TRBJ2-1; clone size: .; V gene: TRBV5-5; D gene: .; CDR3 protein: CERSKWKTYNEQFF; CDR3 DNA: TGTGAAAGAAGCAAATGGAAAACCTACAATGAGCAGTTCTTC
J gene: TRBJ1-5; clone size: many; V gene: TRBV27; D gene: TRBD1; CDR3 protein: CASRTGGNQPQHF; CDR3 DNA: TGTGCCAGTAGGACAGGGGGGAATCAGCCCCAGCATTTT
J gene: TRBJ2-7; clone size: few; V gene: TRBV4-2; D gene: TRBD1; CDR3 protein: CASSPRQGINYEQYF; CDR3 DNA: TGTGCCAGCAGCCCGCGACAGGGGATAAACTACGAGCAGTACTTC
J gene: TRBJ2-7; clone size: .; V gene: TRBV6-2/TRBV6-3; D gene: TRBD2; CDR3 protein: CASSYGTNYEQYF; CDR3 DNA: TGTGCCAGCAGTTACGGGACTAACTACGAGCAGTACTTC
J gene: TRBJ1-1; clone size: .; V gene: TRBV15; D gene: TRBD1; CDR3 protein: CATSSGTGGLDTEAFF; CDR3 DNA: TGTGCCACCAGCAGCGGGACAGGGGGCCTCGACACTGAAGCTTTCTTT
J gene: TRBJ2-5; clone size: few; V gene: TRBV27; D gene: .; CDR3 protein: CASLRYQETQYF; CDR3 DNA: TGTGCCAGCCTCCGGTACCAAGAGACCCAGTACTTC
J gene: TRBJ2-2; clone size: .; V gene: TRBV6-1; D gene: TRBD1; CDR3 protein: CASSEGTGLSGELFF; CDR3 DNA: TGTGCCAGCAGTGAAGGGACAGGTCTCTCCGGGGAGCTGTTTTTT
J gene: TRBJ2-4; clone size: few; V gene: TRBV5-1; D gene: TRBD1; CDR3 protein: CASSLTGAAIQYF; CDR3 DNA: TGCGCCAGCAGCTTGACAGGGGCGGCCATTCAGTACTTC
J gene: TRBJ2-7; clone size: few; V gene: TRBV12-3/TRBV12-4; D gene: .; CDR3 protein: CASSFGAAYEQYF; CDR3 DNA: TGTGCCAGCAGTTTTGGGGCAGCCTACGAGCAGTACTTC
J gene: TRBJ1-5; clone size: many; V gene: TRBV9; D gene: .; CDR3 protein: CASSGANSNQPQHF; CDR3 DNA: TGTGCCAGCAGCGGAGCAAATAGCAATCAGCCCCAGCATTTT
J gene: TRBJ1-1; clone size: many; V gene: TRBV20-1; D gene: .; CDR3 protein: CSARGTPWDTEAFF; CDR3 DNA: TGCAGTGCTAGGGGGACCCCGTGGGACACTGAAGCTTTCTTT
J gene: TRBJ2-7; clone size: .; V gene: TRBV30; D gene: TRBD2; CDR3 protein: CAWSAPTSGRAWAEQYF; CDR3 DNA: TGTGCCTGGAGTGCCCCCACTAGCGGGAGGGCCTGGGCCGAGCAGTACTTC
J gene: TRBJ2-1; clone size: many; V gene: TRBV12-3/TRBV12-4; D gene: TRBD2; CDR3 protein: CASSFSLAGGEQFF; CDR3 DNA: TGTGCCAGCAGTTTCAGCCTAGCGGGAGGTGAGCAGTTCTTC
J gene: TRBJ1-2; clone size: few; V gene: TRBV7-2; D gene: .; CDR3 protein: CASSLVRGQGDGYTF; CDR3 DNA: TGTGCCAGCAGCCTAGTCCGGGGTCAAGGAGATGGCTACACCTTC
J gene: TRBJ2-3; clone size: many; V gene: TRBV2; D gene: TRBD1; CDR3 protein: CASSGQGVEDTQYF; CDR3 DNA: TGTGCCAGTTCCGGACAGGGGGTCGAAGATACGCAGTATTTT
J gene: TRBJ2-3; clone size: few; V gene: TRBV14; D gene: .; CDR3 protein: CASSQVGEVPDTQYF; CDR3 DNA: TGTGCCAGCAGCCAAGTGGGTGAAGTTCCAGATACGCAGTATTTT
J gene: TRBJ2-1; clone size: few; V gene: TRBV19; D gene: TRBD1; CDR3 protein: CASRSGTGSYNEQFF; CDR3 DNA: TGTGCCAGTCGCTCCGGGACAGGGTCCTACAATGAGCAGTTCTTC
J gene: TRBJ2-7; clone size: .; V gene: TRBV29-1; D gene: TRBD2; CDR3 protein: CSVEEGGGAGTSVKISPVKQYF; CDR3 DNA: TGCAGCGTTGAAGAGGGGGGGGGAGCCGGGACTAGCGTCAAAATTTCCCCAGTCAAGCAGTACTTC
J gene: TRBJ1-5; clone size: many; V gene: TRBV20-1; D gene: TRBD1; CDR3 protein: CSAGDRSSNQPQHF; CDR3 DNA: TGCAGTGCTGGGGACAGGTCGAGCAATCAGCCCCAGCATTTT
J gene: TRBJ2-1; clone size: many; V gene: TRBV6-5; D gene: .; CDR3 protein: CASSYGVGGYEQFF; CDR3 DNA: TGTGCCAGCAGTTATGGGGTTGGGGGCTATGAGCAGTTCTTC
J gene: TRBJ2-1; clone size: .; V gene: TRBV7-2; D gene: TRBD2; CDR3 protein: CASSSREGRVGEQFF; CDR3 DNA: TGTGCCAGCAGCTCGCGGGAGGGCCGGGTGGGGGAGCAGTTCTTC
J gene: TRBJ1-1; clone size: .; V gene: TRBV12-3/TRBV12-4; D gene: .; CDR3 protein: CASSPQENTEAFF; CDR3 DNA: TGTGCCAGCAGTCCACAGGAGAACACTGAAGCTTTCTTT
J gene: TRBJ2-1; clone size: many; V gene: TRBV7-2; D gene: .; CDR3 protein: CASSLDNLIVNEQFF; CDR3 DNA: TGTGCCAGCAGCTTAGATAATCTTATTGTCAATGAGCAGTTCTTC
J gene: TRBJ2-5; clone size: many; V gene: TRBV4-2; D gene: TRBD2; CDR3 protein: CASSPAGSGTQEAQYF; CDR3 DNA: TGTGCCAGCAGCCCAGCCGGTAGCGGGACCCAAGAGGCCCAGTACTTC
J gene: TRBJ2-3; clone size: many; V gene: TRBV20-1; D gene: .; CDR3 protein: CSASIARSSTDTQYF; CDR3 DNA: TGCAGTGCTAGTATAGCCAGGTCAAGCACAGATACGCAGTATTTT